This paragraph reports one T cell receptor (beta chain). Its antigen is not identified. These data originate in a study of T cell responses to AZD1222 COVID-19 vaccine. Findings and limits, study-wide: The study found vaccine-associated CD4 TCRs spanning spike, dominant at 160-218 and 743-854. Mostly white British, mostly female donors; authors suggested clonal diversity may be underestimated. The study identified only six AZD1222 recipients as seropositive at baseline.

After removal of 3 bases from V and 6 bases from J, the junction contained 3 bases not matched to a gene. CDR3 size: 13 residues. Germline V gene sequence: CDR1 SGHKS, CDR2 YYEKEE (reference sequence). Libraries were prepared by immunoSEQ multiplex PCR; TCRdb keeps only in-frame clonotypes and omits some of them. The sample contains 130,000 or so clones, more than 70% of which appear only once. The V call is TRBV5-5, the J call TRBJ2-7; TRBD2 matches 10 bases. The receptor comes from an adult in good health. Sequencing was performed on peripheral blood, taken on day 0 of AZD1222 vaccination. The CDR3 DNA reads TGTGCCAGCAGCTCCTCTAGCGGGAGCGAGCAGTACTTC. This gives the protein CASSSSSGSEQYF.